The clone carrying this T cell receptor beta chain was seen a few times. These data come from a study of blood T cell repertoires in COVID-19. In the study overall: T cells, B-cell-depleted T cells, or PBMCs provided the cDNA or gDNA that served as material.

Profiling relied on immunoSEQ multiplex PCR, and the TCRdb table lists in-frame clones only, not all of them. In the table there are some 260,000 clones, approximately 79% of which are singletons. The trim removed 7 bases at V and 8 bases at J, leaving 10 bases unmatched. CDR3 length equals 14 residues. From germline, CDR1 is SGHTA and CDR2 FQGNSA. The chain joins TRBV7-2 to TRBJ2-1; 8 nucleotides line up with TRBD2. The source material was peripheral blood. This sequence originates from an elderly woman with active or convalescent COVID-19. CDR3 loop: CASKLAAVIDEQFF. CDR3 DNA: TGTGCCAGCAAACTAGCGGCGGTGATCGATGAGCAGTTCTTC.